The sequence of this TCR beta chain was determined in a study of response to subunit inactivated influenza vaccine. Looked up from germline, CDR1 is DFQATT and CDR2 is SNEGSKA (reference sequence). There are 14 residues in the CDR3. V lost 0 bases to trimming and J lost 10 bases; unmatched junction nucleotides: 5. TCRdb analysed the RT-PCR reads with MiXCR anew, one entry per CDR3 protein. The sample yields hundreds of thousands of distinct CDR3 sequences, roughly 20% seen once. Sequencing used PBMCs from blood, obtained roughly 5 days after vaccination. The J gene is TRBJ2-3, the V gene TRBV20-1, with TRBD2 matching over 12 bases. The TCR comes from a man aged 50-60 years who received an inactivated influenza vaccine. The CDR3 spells CSARESSGGASQYF. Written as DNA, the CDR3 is TGCAGTGCTAGAGAGTCTAGCGGGGGGGCCTCGCAGTATTTT.